The T cell receptor (beta chain) under discussion was sequenced for a study of neurological immune-mediated disorders. Notes on the study in general: CDR3 amino acid sequences found in expanded clones were never shared across subjects, suggesting private repertoires in all groups.

Ten or more counts support this clonotype. The antigen remains unidentified. The making of cDNA relied on 5'RACE with 10-nucleotide random UMIs. TCRdb re-derived calls from the 5' RACE reads in MiXCR, one entry per CDR3 protein. The sample holds roughly 55,000 distinct CDR3 sequences; approximately 17% are singletons and the top ten take 4% to 4.5%. Germline assignment: CDR1 DFQATT and CDR2 SNEGSKA (reference sequence). Trimming left V 2 bases short and J 5 bases short, with 25 bases between. The CDR3 spans 19 residues. This chain links TRBV20-1 with TRBJ1-6; D possibly corresponds to TRBD1 (5 bases). This sequence originates from a man between 60 and 70 years old in good health. The sample was PBMCs. CDR3 sequence reads: CSARNSDLWSGADNSPLHF. The CDR3 nucleotides are TGCAGTGCTAGAAACTCCGACCTTTGGAGCGGGGCTGATAATTCACCCCTCCACTTT.